The following is a T cell receptor beta chain sequence with its context. Assay used: immunoSEQ multiplex PCR; TCRdb lists only in-frame clones, some missing. The repertoire holds some 270,000 clones, 80% to 85% seen once, with approximately 1.5% in the top ten. The data stem from a study of blood T cell repertoires in COVID-19. The sequence derives from a woman between 40 and 50 years old who had recovered from COVID-19. Sequenced material: peripheral blood.

The CDR3 nucleotides read TGTGCCAGCTCCGAACAGGGGGGAGGCGAGCAGTACTTC. It encodes CASSEQGGGEQYF. The J gene is TRBJ2-7, the V gene TRBV18; 8 bases match TRBD1. The CDR3 runs to 13 residues. Looked up from germline, CDR1 is KGHSH and CDR2 is LQKENI. V lost 6 bases to trimming and J lost 6 bases; unmatched junction nucleotides: 7. The whole variable domain, filled in from reference TRBV18 and TRBJ2-7, reads NAGVMQNPRHLVRRRGQEARLRCSPMKGHSHVYWYRQLPEEGLKFMVYLQKENIIDESGMPKERFSAEFPKEGPSILRIQQVVRGDSAAYFCASSEQGGGEQYFGPGTRLTVT.